The 5 T cell receptor beta chains reported below all come from one sample, sequenced in a study of cytomegalovirus exposure and HLA in healthy donors. Measured with immunoSEQ multiplex PCR; TCRdb has only the in-frame clones, and not every one. The sample carries hundreds of thousands of clones, roughly 90% recorded once. Material: PBMCs. These receptors were obtained from a young woman in good health and CMV-seronegative.

The rearrangement uses TRBV19 and TRBJ1-2; D unclear. The V end lost 3 bases, the J end lost 7 bases, and 15 bases lay between the germline ends. CDR1 and CDR2 (germline): LNHDA, SQIVND (reference sequence). This CDR3 is 14 amino acids long. The CDR3 sequence: CASSIWVGRSGYTF. The CDR3 DNA reads as TGTGCCAGTAGTATTTGGGTAGGGAGGAGTGGCTACACCTTC.

The V gene is TRBV27, the J gene TRBJ2-1; possibly TRBD2 for D (5 bases). The CDR3 totals 17 residues. V lost 8 bases to trimming and J lost 0 bases, with 20 bases between them. In germline, CDR1 is MNHEY, CDR2 SMNVEV (reference sequence). The CDR3 loop reads CASPPPRGSISYNEQFF. CDR3 nucleotides: TGTGCCAGCCCCCCTCCCCGGGGATCGATCTCCTACAATGAGCAGTTCTTC.

This chain uses TRBV19 with TRBJ2-3; 9 positions agree with TRBD2. CDR1 and CDR2 (germline): LNHDA, SQIVND (reference sequence). V was pared by 1 base and J by 4 bases, with 0 bases of the junction left unmatched. The CDR3 runs to 14 residues. The CDR3 region has the DNA TGTGCCAGTAGTATAGGGACTAGCGCAGATACGCAGTATTTT. It codes for CASSIGTSADTQYF.

The rearrangement joins TRBV7-2 to TRBJ2-1, with 10 bases fitting TRBD2. CDR3 length: 15 residues. Trimming took 5 bases from V and 7 from J; bases not matched to a gene: 8. The germline CDR1 and CDR2 sequences are SGHTA and FQGNSA. Here the CDR3 DNA reads TGTGCCAGCAGCACCAGACTAGCGGGCCCGAATGAGCAGTTCTTC. Its translation is CASSTRLAGPNEQFF.

The chain uses TRBV2 and TRBJ2-7; 8 nucleotides match TRBD1. Germline-derived CDR1 and CDR2 are SNHLY and FYNNEI. This CDR3 is 13 amino acids long. V trimming: 5 bases; J trimming: 4 bases; junction bases outside the gene matches: 4. In nucleotides, the CDR3 is TGTGCCAGCAGTCGGACAGGGAGGTACGAGCAGTACTTC. As protein: CASSRTGRYEQYF. The whole variable domain, remainder taken from reference TRBV2 and TRBJ2-7, is EPEVTQTPSHQVTQMGQEVILRCVPISNHLYFYWYRQILGQKVEFLVSFYNNEISEKSEIFDDQFSVERPDGSNFTLKIRSTKLEDSAMYFCASSRTGRYEQYFGPGTRLTVT.